The clone carrying this T cell receptor (beta chain) was found once. As processed by the authors: Counts of nucleated cells, estimated from reference gene primer amplification, were obtained. The repertoire was sequenced with immunoSEQ multiplex PCR; TCRdb's copy has only in-frame clones and lacks some. D and trimming were read from the DNA, whereas the V and J calls and clone size are those reported in that table. The sample gives approximately 15,000 clones, roughly nine tenths of which show up once; less than 4% is in the top ten. Germline V gives CDR1 MNHEY, CDR2 SVGAGI. The CDR3 is 16 amino acids. Losses at the gene ends were 2 bases for V and 9 bases for J; bases not matched to a gene: 12. These data come from a study of blood T cell repertoires in COVID-19. Study summary: From T cells, B-cell-depleted T cells, or PBMCs came the material, which was cDNA or gDNA.

The sequenced material came from peripheral blood. The chain is built from TRBV6-5 and TRBJ2-1; 8 bases agree with TRBD2. The receptor's source is a human donor in a cohort sampled during active COVID-19. The CDR3 DNA is TGTGCCAGCAGTTACCGTTGGAGCGGGGGACCGGTTGAGCAGTTCTTC. Translated, it gives CASSYRWSGGPVEQFF.